The entry below gives a single TCR beta chain sequence along with its context. TCRdb's copy holds only in-frame clones and misses some; the assay was immunoSEQ multiplex PCR. The sample yields about 170,000 clones, approximately 94% seen once. The record originates from a study of control samples from healthy donors and cancer patients. V lost 5 bases, J lost 3 bases, and 12 bases lay in between. Germline assignment: CDR1 SGHVS and CDR2 FQNEAQ. The CDR3 has 14 amino acids. The clonotype originates from a woman aged 18-29 years in good health. V gene TRBV7-8 combines with J gene TRBJ2-3; no clear D gene. Sequenced input: blood. The CDR3 loop reads CASSPSTGTDTQYF. Here the CDR3 DNA reads TGTGCCAGCAGCCCCTCCACCGGGACAGATACGCAGTATTTT.